This T cell receptor beta chain is from a study of cytomegalovirus exposure and HLA in healthy donors. Study-wide background: Early released data had about 80 million unique TCRs, all coming from HLA-typed donors. Study-wide points: Several of the most significant clusters were apparently associated with common viral pathogens in a later analysis. For cytomegalovirus status, the classifier reportedly gave diagnoses with high specificity and sensitivity.

The PCR made use of 60 Vbeta and 13 Jbeta primers. Clones were read by immunoSEQ multiplex PCR, and TCRdb kept only the in-frame ones, dropping some. Recorded here are around 36,000 clones; the top ten clones represent approximately 2.9%. With regard to this clone: Its antigen remains unidentified.

Trimming pared 3 bases from V and 3 bases from J, leaving 22 bases between. Germline loops: CDR1 SGHNT, CDR2 YYREEE (reference sequence). The CDR3 extends over 18 amino acids. The sequenced material came from PBMCs. This chain connects TRBV5-4 to TRBJ2-1; a weak D match, TRBD2 (6 bases). The TCR originated in a woman aged 25 to 39 in good health and CMV-seropositive. This chain's CDR3 is CASSSSLSRAGNYNEQFF. For the CDR3, the DNA is TGTGCCAGCAGCTCCTCCCTGTCTCGGGCGGGGAACTACAATGAGCAGTTCTTC.